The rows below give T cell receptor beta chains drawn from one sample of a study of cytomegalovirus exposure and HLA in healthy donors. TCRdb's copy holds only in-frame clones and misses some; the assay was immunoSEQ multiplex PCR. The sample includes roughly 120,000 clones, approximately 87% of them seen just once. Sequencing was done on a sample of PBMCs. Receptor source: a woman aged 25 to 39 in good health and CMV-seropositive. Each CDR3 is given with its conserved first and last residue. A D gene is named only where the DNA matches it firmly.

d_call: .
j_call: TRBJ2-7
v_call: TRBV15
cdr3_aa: CATSRASESYEQYF

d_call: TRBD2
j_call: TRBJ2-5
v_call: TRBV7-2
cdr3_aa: CASSPRGGPGYF

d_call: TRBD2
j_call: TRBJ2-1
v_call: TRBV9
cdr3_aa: CASSVAGAGSYNEQFF

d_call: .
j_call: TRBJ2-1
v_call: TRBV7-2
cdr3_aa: CASSLDWAHNEQFF

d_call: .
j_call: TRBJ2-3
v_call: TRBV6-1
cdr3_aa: CASSEQGDTQYF

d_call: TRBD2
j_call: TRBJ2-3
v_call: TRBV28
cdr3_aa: CASTPAWGGTRDTQYF

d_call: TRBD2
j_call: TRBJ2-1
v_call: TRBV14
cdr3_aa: CASSLGTSIEQFF

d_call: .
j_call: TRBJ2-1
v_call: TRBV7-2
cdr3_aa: CASSLKVRGGNEQFF

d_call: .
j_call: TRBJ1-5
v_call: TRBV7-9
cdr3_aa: CASSHGGSNQPQHF

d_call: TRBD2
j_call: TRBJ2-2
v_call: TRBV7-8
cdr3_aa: CASSPTPGEGQTGELFF

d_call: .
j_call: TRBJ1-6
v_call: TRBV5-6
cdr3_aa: CASSFGFLENSPLHF

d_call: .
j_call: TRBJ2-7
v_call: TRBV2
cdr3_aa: CASSVLGTPPPYEQYF

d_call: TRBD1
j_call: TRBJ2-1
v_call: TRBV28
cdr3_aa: CASSLDRTGPNEQFF

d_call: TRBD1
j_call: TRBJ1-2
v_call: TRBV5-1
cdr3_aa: CASSSKRTGGLSDYGYTF

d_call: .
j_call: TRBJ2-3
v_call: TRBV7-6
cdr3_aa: CASSLSTDTQYF

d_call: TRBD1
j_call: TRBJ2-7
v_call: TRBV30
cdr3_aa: CAWSRQGPYEQYF